This is a list of T cell receptor beta chains from one sample in a study of cytomegalovirus exposure and HLA in healthy donors. The data were produced by immunoSEQ multiplex PCR, yet TCRdb's version contains in-frame clones alone and is incomplete. Its listing shows 130,000 or so clones. Sequencing was performed on PBMCs. The receptors shown here come from a woman between 35 and 50 years old in good health and CMV-seronegative. The CDR3 runs from the conserved cysteine through the conserved F or W. The D gene is left open where the match is weak.

d_call j_call cdr3_length v_call cdr3_aa cdr3_nt
TRBD1 TRBJ1-2 12 TRBV19 CASQQGTQGYTF TGTGCCAGTCAACAGGGGACCCAAGGCTACACCTTC
TRBD2 TRBJ2-5 14 TRBV18 CASSPTSGEETQYF TGTGCCAGCTCACCGACTAGCGGGGAGGAGACCCAGTACTTC
. TRBJ1-6 16 TRBV6-1 CASSEDPRGAFSPLHF TGTGCCAGCAGTGAAGACCCCCGGGGGGCGTTTTCACCCCTCCACTTT
. TRBJ2-3 14 TRBV2 CASRLEAFPDTQYF TGTGCCAGCAGACTCGAAGCCTTCCCAGATACGCAGTATTTT
. TRBJ2-5 13 TRBV9 CASSVEREETQYF TGTGCCAGCAGCGTAGAACGGGAAGAGACCCAGTACTTC
. TRBJ2-1 16 TRBV7-3 CASSAQGGGYYNEQFF TGTGCCAGCAGCGCGCAGGGTGGGGGCTACTACAATGAGCAGTTCTTC
TRBD1 TRBJ1-1 18 TRBV11-2 CASSLGLPGTGTVSEAFF TGTGCCAGCAGCTTGGGGCTTCCCGGGACAGGGACGGTATCTGAAGCTTTCTTT
. TRBJ1-4 14 TRBV11-2 CASSPTGRAEKLFF TGTGCCAGCAGCCCCACGGGTCGCGCAGAAAAACTGTTTTTT
TRBD1 TRBJ2-6 18 TRBV18 CASSLQGTGGAGANVLTF TGTGCCAGCTCCCTTCAAGGGACAGGGGGCGCTGGGGCCAACGTCCTGACTTTC
TRBD1 TRBJ1-1 15 TRBV7-9 CASSKQGAGDTEAFF TGTGCCAGCAGCAAACAGGGGGCAGGTGACACTGAAGCTTTCTTT
. TRBJ1-6 17 TRBV19 CASSTRLLSSYNSPLHF TGTGCCAGTAGTACTCGACTGTTAAGCTCCTATAATTCACCCCTCCACTTT
. TRBJ2-1 15 TRBV9 CASSAPSRRYNEQFF TGTGCCAGCAGCGCGCCCTCTAGGAGATACAATGAGCAGTTCTTC
. TRBJ1-6 16 TRBV7-2 CASSPGGSSYNSPLHF TGTGCCAGCAGCCCGGGGGGGAGCTCCTATAATTCACCCCTCCACTTT